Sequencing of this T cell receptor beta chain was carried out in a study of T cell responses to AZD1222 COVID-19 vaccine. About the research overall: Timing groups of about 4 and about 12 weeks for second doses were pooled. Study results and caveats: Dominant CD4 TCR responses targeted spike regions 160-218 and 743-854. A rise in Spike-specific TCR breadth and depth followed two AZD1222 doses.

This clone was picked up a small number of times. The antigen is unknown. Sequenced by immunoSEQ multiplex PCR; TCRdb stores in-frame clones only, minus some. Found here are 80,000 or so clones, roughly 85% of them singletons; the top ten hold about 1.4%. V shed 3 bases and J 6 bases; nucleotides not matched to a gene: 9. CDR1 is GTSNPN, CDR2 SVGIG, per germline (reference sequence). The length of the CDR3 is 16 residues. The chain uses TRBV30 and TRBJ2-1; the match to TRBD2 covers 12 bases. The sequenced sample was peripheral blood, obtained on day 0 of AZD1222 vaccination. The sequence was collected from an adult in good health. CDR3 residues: CAWRARLAGDVNEQFF. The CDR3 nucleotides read TGTGCCTGGAGGGCCCGACTAGCGGGGGACGTCAATGAGCAGTTCTTC.